These 26 T cell receptor beta chains were all obtained from the same sample, sequenced in a study of blood T cell repertoires in COVID-19. Generated by immunoSEQ multiplex PCR, the TCRdb table keeps only in-frame clones and is missing some. The sample contains 230,000 or so clones, 70% to 85% of which appear only once. The sample taken for sequencing was peripheral blood. These receptor sequences come from a woman between 40 and 50 years old who had recovered from COVID-19.

The chain uses TRBV19 and TRBJ1-6; a weak D match, TRBD1 (5 bases). CDR3 length equals 14 residues. V was cut by 6 bases and J by 16 bases, with 22 bases left in between. Germline CDR1 LNHDA, CDR2 SQIVND (reference sequence). CDR3 coding DNA: TGTGCCAGTAGACCCCAGAGCGGGGCTCCCGCGCTCCACTTT. Amino acid sequence: CASRPQSGAPALHF.

The J gene is TRBJ1-6, the V gene TRBV2, with TRBD1 identical over 10 bases. CDR3 length: 15 residues. With 6 bases clipped from V and 9 bases from J, the junction kept 8 bases outside the gene matches. Germline CDR1 SNHLY, CDR2 FYNNEI. CDR3 nucleotides: TGTGCCAGCAGCTTAGGGACAGGGGACGTTTCACCCCTCCACTTT. Amino acids: CASSLGTGDVSPLHF.

In DNA form, the CDR3 reads TGTGCCATCAGTGAGTCAGTCGGACAGGCATCCTACGAGCAGTACTTC. Translating it yields CAISESVGQASYEQYF. The chain couples TRBV10-3 to TRBJ2-7; 7 nucleotides agree with TRBD1. Germline loops: CDR1 ENHRY, CDR2 SYGVKD. The CDR3 covers 16 residues. V lost 0 bases, J lost 1 base, and 6 bases stayed unmatched.

The genes are TRBV2 and TRBJ1-1; TRBD1 is a possible D gene (5 bases). The CDR3 has 13 amino acids. Germline CDR1 is SNHLY and CDR2 is FYNNEI. The V end lost 2 bases, the J end lost 6 bases, and 10 bases lay between the germline ends. The CDR3 coding sequence is TGTGCCAGCAGTGAACTCAGGGATGCTGAAGCTTTCTTT. It specifies CASSELRDAEAFF.

Turning to this clone: This specimen includes other DNA sequences encoding the same CDR3. The CDR3: CASSVAGGPYNEQFF. DNA of the CDR3: TGTGCCAGCAGCGTAGCGGGGGGGCCATACAATGAGCAGTTCTTC. The rearrangement uses TRBV9 and TRBJ2-1, with 8 nucleotides matching TRBD2. Germline assignment: CDR1 SGDLS and CDR2 YYNGEE. The CDR3 runs to 15 residues. V shed 0 bases, J shed 4 bases, and the junction held 3 bases outside the gene matches.

There are a few counts of this clone. This chain uses TRBV28 with TRBJ2-3, with D uncertain. The CDR3 covers 11 residues. V dropped 8 bases and J dropped 4 bases, with 7 bases sitting between them. The germline V gene encodes CDR1 MDHEN and CDR2 SYDVKM. The CDR3 region is CASCTADTQYF. CDR3 coding DNA: TGTGCCAGCTGTACAGCAGATACGCAGTATTTT.

V gene TRBV5-1 combines with J gene TRBJ1-4; tentatively, D is TRBD1 (6 bases). CDR3 length: 15 residues. Trimming took 3 bases from V and 4 from J, leaving 13 bases between them. Germline V gene sequence: CDR1 SGHRS, CDR2 YFSETQ. This CDR3 reads CASSSRTEFNEKLFF. The CDR3 nucleotides read TGCGCCAGCAGCTCGCGGACAGAATTTAATGAAAAACTGTTTTTT.

The chain has TRBV7-9 and TRBJ1-1; tentatively, D is TRBD1 (5 bases). Germline V gene data show CDR1 as SEHNR and CDR2 as FQNEAQ (reference sequence). The CDR3 loop spans 13 amino acids. V lost 4 bases, J lost 8 bases, and 14 bases lay in between. The CDR3 loop is CASSWAGEGEAFF. The CDR3 coding sequence is TGTGCCAGCAGCTGGGCGGGGGAAGGGGAAGCTTTCTTT.

Only one count was recorded for this clone. The V call is TRBV30, the J call TRBJ1-5, with TRBD1 matching 8 bases. The J segment lost 7 bases and the V segment lost 1 base, leaving 9 bases of the junction unmatched. CDR3 length: 15 residues. Germline CDR1 GTSNPN, CDR2 SVGIG (reference sequence). The CDR3, as DNA: TGTGCCTGGAGTGAAACAGGGGGAGAAGGGCAGCCCCAGCATTTT. Its translation is CAWSETGGEGQPQHF.

The chain couples TRBV5-5 to TRBJ1-5; TRBD1 matches at 11 bases. CDR1 is SGHKS, CDR2 YYEKEE, per germline (reference sequence). The CDR3 contains 16 residues. The V and J ends lost 4 bases and 3 bases, in that order; junction bases with no gene match: 6. For the CDR3, the DNA is TGTGCCAGCAGCGTAGGACAGGGGGCGTTCAATCAGCCCCAGCATTTT. Protein sequence: CASSVGQGAFNQPQHF.

V usage is TRBV5-1 and J usage is TRBJ2-1, with TRBD2 matching 13 bases. CDR1 is SGHRS, CDR2 YFSETQ, per germline. The V and J ends lost 3 bases and 4 bases, in that order; junction bases with no gene match: 4. The CDR3 is 16 amino acids. CDR3 amino acids: CASSSTSGGLYNEQFF. In DNA, the CDR3 is TGCGCCAGCAGCTCGACTAGCGGGGGGTTATACAATGAGCAGTTCTTC. The variable domain in full, with the rest retrieved from reference TRBV5-1 and TRBJ2-1, is KAGVTQTPRYLIKTRGQQVTLSCSPISGHRSVSWYQQTPGQGLQFLFEYFSETQRNKGNFPGRFSGRQFSNSRSEMNVSTLELGDSALYLCASSSTSGGLYNEQFFGPGTRLTVL.

The chain joins TRBV6-5 to TRBJ1-1, with a weak D call TRBD1 (5 bases). The germline V gene has CDR1 MNHEY and CDR2 SVGAGI. CDR3 size: 14 residues. Deletions cut 10 bases from V and 4 bases from J, with 19 bases between. The CDR3, as DNA: TGTGCCACCAAGGACAATTGGGGTGGCACTGAAGCTTTCTTT. Residues: CATKDNWGGTEAFF.

This chain connects TRBV7-9 to TRBJ1-5; D perhaps matches TRBD1 (5 bases). CDR3 length: 13 residues. The germline CDR1 and CDR2 sequences are SEHNR and FQNEAQ (reference sequence). The V and J ends lost 4 bases and 6 bases respectively, with 10 bases between them. CDR3 sequence reads: CASSSGPAQPQHF. The CDR3 DNA sequence: TGTGCCAGCAGCTCAGGGCCAGCTCAGCCCCAGCATTTT.

This sequence joins TRBV19 and TRBJ2-7; 8 bases map to TRBD1. The germline V gene encodes CDR1 LNHDA and CDR2 SQIVND (reference sequence). This CDR3 contains 12 residues. The V gene end was trimmed by 6 bases and the J gene end by 5 bases; junction bases not matched to a gene: 3. The CDR3 sequence: CASRSDRDEQYF. As DNA, the CDR3 is TGTGCCAGTAGATCGGACAGGGACGAGCAGTACTTC. Supplemented by reference TRBV19 and TRBJ2-7, the full variable domain reads DGGITQSPKYLFRKEGQNVTLSCEQNLNHDAMYWYRQDPGQGLRLIYYSQIVNDFQKGDIAEGYSVSREKKESFPLTVTSAQKNPTAFYLCASRSDRDEQYFGPGTRLTVT.

The V gene is TRBV27, the J gene TRBJ2-1, with D possibly TRBD1 on 6 matching bases. V gave up 1 base and J gave up 1 base, with 14 bases separating them. The CDR3 has 17 amino acids. The germline gives CDR1 MNHEY, CDR2 SMNVEV (reference sequence). The CDR3 protein is CASSLFGTRGSYNEQFF. CDR3 coding DNA: TGTGCCAGCAGTTTATTTGGTACAAGGGGGTCCTACAATGAGCAGTTCTTC.

The J gene is TRBJ2-2, the V gene TRBV7-2, with D perhaps matching TRBD2 (7 bases). This CDR3 is built from 15 residues. Germline values: CDR1 SGHTA, CDR2 FQGNSA. The chain's CDR3 is CGCRTGGMDTGELFF. CDR3 bases: TGTGGCTGTCGGACGGGGGGCATGGACACCGGGGAGCTGTTTTTT.

The chain combines TRBV7-2 with TRBJ1-6; D gene uncertain. The V gene lost 8 bases and the J gene lost 8 bases, with 13 bases spanning the gap. The CDR3 consists of 13 residues. Germline CDR1 reads SGHTA; CDR2 reads FQGNSA. The CDR3 nucleotides read TGTGCCAGCTGCGTACAGATCGATTCACCCCTCCACTTT. Its translation is CASCVQIDSPLHF.

The rearrangement links TRBV19 to TRBJ1-1, with D tentatively TRBD1 (6 bases). Germline V CDR1 and CDR2: LNHDA, SQIVND (reference sequence). V was cut by 7 bases and J by 1 base, with 13 bases left in between. There are 14 residues in the CDR3. This chain's CDR3 is CASTRQAQNTEAFF. CDR3 nucleotides: TGTGCCAGTACCAGACAGGCGCAGAACACTGAAGCTTTCTTT.

The chain uses TRBV2 and TRBJ1-1; 7 bases are shared with TRBD1. With 6 bases clipped from V and 4 bases from J, the junction kept 11 bases outside the gene matches. The CDR3 is 15 residues long. Germline assignment: CDR1 SNHLY and CDR2 FYNNEI. CDR3 nucleotides: TGTGCCAGCAGCAGACAGGGCCTGGAGACCACTGAAGCTTTCTTT. Protein sequence: CASSRQGLETTEAFF.

The chain is built from TRBV6-5 and TRBJ2-7; 7 bases map to TRBD2. The J segment lost 5 bases and the V segment lost 6 bases, leaving 13 bases of the junction unmatched. This CDR3 is 15 amino acids long. Looked up from germline, CDR1 is MNHEY and CDR2 is SVGAGI. The CDR3 DNA sequence: TGTGCCAGCAGGGGAGGTTGGGAGGGGAAGAACGAGCAGTACTTC. Its protein product is CASRGGWEGKNEQYF.

This clone came up once. The chain uses TRBV27 and TRBJ1-6, with D possibly matching TRBD1 (5 bases). The germline V gene has CDR1 MNHEY and CDR2 SMNVEV (reference sequence). CDR3 length: 19 residues. V was clipped by 4 bases and J by 0 bases, with 19 bases between them. The CDR3 is CASSYGGVQRASYNSPLHF. CDR3 sequence (DNA): TGTGCCAGCAGTTACGGGGGGGTACAGCGAGCCTCCTATAATTCACCCCTCCACTTT.

The chain links TRBV27 to TRBJ2-5, with 8 positions matching TRBD1. The junction had 4 bases not matched to a gene; V was cut back by 2 bases and J by 2 bases. The CDR3 has 15 residues. Germline CDR1 MNHEY, CDR2 SMNVEV (reference sequence). CDR3 in amino acids: CASSLGTGGQETQYF. CDR3 in DNA: TGTGCCAGCAGTTTAGGAACAGGGGGGCAAGAGACCCAGTACTTC.

This clone occurred once. V usage is TRBV3-1 (or the pseudogene TRBV3-2) and J usage is TRBJ2-2; tentative D call: TRBD2 (7 bases). The CDR3 contains 16 residues. From germline, CDR1 is LGHDT and CDR2 YNNKEL (reference sequence). The V gene lost 1 base and the J gene lost 4 bases, with 13 bases spanning the gap. The CDR3 reads CASSQGGGRFTGELFF. As DNA, the CDR3 is TGTGCCAGCAGCCAAGGGGGGGGCCGTTTCACCGGGGAGCTGTTTTTT.

The V and J genes are TRBV19 and TRBJ2-3; D is perhaps TRBD2 (6 bases). The ends were cut back, 5 bases at V and 4 bases at J, with 19 bases in the middle. CDR1 is LNHDA and CDR2 is SQIVND in the germline V gene (reference sequence). The CDR3 has 16 residues. Here the CDR3 reads CASSPRSGGNADTQYF. CDR3 DNA: TGTGCCAGTAGTCCCCGGTCCGGGGGAAATGCAGATACGCAGTATTTT.

V and J are TRBV28 and TRBJ1-3; D call uncertain. Germline CDR1 reads MDHEN; CDR2 reads SYDVKM. This CDR3 has 13 amino acids. V was cut by 7 bases and J by 4 bases, with 11 bases left in between. The CDR3 DNA reads TGTGCCAGCAATAAAAGAGGGGGAAACACCATATATTTT. The encoded protein is CASNKRGGNTIYF.

This clone was counted between two and nine times. The rearrangement links TRBV7-8 to TRBJ1-6; 10 nucleotides agree with TRBD1. Germline CDR1 is SGHVS and CDR2 is FQNEAQ. The CDR3 is made up of 16 amino acids. Trimming took 4 bases from V and 9 from J; bases not matched to a gene: 9. The CDR3 here is CASSWTGTGVGSPLHF. The CDR3 DNA reads as TGTGCCAGCAGCTGGACCGGGACAGGGGTAGGTTCACCCCTCCACTTT.